A single sample gave rise to the 30 T cell receptor beta chains below, sequenced in a study of early T cells in non-severe SARS-CoV-2 infection. TCRdb re-called the 5' RACE reads with MiXCR, one entry per CDR3 protein. The sample lists tens of thousands of distinct CDR3 sequences, approximately 16% occurring once. This specimen consisted of whole blood, obtained at baseline. Every receptor here comes from an adult who was a healthcare worker with PCR-confirmed SARS-CoV-2 infection or an uninfected control (not recorded which).

This clonotype was recorded a few times. This chain joins TRBV4-3 and TRBJ2-3; D is undetermined. Deletions cut 2 bases from V and 0 bases from J, with 6 bases between. This CDR3 spans 14 amino acids. CDR1 and CDR2 (germline): LGHNA, YSLEER. DNA of the CDR3: TGCGCCAGCAGCCAATTGGAGAGCACAGATACGCAGTATTTT. It encodes CASSQLESTDTQYF.

Points on this clonotype: Mismatch with germline at one junction end may stem from a read error. This chain connects TRBV7-9 to TRBJ2-7; D unresolved. The CDR3 is made up of 9 amino acids. Germline values: CDR1 SEHNR, CDR2 FQNEAQ (reference sequence). The CDR3 coding sequence is TGTGCCAGCAGCCCCCCTCTACTCTTC. Translated: CASSPPLLF.

The V call is TRBV7-2, the J call TRBJ1-4, with 7 nucleotides matching TRBD1. The germline gives CDR1 SGHTA, CDR2 FQGNSA. The CDR3 contains 15 residues. The ends lost 2 bases at V and 8 bases at J; junction bases unmatched: 8. CDR3 in DNA: TGTGCCAGCAGCTTACTTGGACAGGCCGCCGAAAAACTGTTTTTT. Translating gives CASSLLGQAAEKLFF.

This clonotype was counted a few times. The V call is TRBV7-6, the J call TRBJ2-5; D remains unclear. The CDR3 contains 14 residues. V lost 1 base to trimming and J lost 3 bases, with 9 bases between them. CDR1 is SGHVS, CDR2 FNYEAQ, per germline. Here the CDR3 DNA reads TGTGCCAGCAGCTTAGTGGGATCCAAAGAGACCCAGTACTTC. Its protein is CASSLVGSKETQYF.

The rearrangement uses TRBV13 and TRBJ2-3; D might be TRBD2 (6 bases). V was shortened by 2 bases and J by 1 base, with 13 bases between the two germline ends. Germline V gene sequence: CDR1 PRHDT, CDR2 FYEKMQ (reference sequence). The CDR3 sequence is 16 residues long. CDR3 nucleotide sequence: TGTGCCAGCAGCTTACGTCGGGGGATGGGCACAGATACGCAGTATTTT. Residues: CASSLRRGMGTDTQYF. The full variable domain, completed using reference TRBV13 and TRBJ2-3, is AAGVIQSPRHLIKEKRETATLKCYPIPRHDTVYWYQQGPGQDPQFLISFYEKMQSDKGSIPDRFSAQQFSDYHSELNMSSLELGDSALYFCASSLRRGMGTDTQYFGPGTRLTVL.

This clonotype was detected only a few times. The chain carries TRBV12-3 or TRBV12-4 and TRBJ1-2, with D perhaps TRBD1 (5 bases). Trimming pared 7 bases from V and 6 bases from J, leaving 15 bases between. This CDR3 spans 13 amino acids. The CDR3 loop is CASTSYGGNGYTF. The CDR3 coding sequence is TGTGCCAGCACTTCCTACGGGGGAAATGGCTACACCTTC.

The V call is TRBV4-2, the J call TRBJ2-7, with 12 bases aligning to TRBD2. The germline V gene has CDR1 LGHNA and CDR2 YNFKEQ. The V gene end was trimmed by 4 bases and the J gene end by 2 bases; junction bases not matched to a gene: 3. The CDR3 has 15 residues. The CDR3 region is CASSLGLAGAYEQYF. CDR3 in DNA: TGTGCCAGCAGCCTGGGACTAGCGGGTGCCTACGAGCAGTACTTC.

The table lists this clonotype with a few counts. This chain links TRBV20-1 with TRBJ2-3; D gene ambiguous. There are 15 residues in the CDR3. Germline lookup yields CDR1 DFQATT and CDR2 SNEGSKA (reference sequence). V lost 3 bases to trimming and J lost 0 bases, with 13 bases between them. The CDR3, as DNA: TGCAGTGCTAGCTCTTATGCGGTTAGCACAGATACGCAGTATTTT. The encoded protein is CSASSYAVSTDTQYF.

The rearrangement joins TRBV7-9 to TRBJ1-1; D is unresolved. Looked up from germline, CDR1 is SEHNR and CDR2 is FQNEAQ (reference sequence). There are 13 residues in the CDR3. V lost 1 base and J lost 3, with 6 bases in between. CDR3 nucleotides: TGTGCCAGCAGCTTAGAGGCGCACACTGAAGCTTTCTTT. Encoded protein: CASSLEAHTEAFF.

The chain recombines TRBV3-1 with TRBJ2-1, with 9 bases aligning to TRBD2. With 0 bases clipped from V and 8 bases from J, the junction kept 8 bases outside the gene matches. CDR3 length equals 16 residues. Germline CDR1 and CDR2: LGHDT and YNNKEL (reference sequence). CDR3 residues: CASSQDLSGRRYEQFF. The DNA of the CDR3 is TGTGCCAGCAGCCAAGATCTAAGCGGGAGGCGGTATGAGCAGTTCTTC.

This clonotype appeared a single time. The chain links TRBV2 to TRBJ2-2, with D perhaps matching TRBD2 (6 bases). This CDR3 comprises 13 residues. CDR1 SNHLY and CDR2 FYNNEI come from the germline V gene. V lost 5 bases and J lost 6, with 10 bases in between. DNA for the CDR3: TGTGCCAGCAGTTGGGACTCGGCCGGGGAGCTGTTTTTT. Amino acids: CASSWDSAGELFF.

In its sample, this clonotype was seen a few times. The rearrangement uses TRBV7-2 and TRBJ1-4, with D perhaps matching TRBD1 (5 bases). With 2 bases removed from V and 5 bases from J, the gap between germline ends came to 6 bases. This CDR3 contains 13 residues. Germline V gene sequence: CDR1 SGHTA, CDR2 FQGNSA. The CDR3 sequence: CASSLWGNEKLFF. CDR3 nucleotides: TGTGCCAGCAGCTTATGGGGGAATGAAAAACTGTTTTTT.

This clonotype was counted between two and nine times. V and J are TRBV9 and TRBJ2-6, with D unclear. This CDR3 spans 13 amino acids. Trimming cost V 5 bases and J 1 base, with 4 bases left between them. Germline CDR1 reads SGDLS; CDR2 reads YYNGEE. The CDR3 is CASRESGANVLTF. The CDR3 DNA reads TGTGCCAGCAGAGAGTCTGGGGCCAACGTCCTGACTTTC.

The V call is TRBV27, the J call TRBJ2-5; no definite D call. This CDR3 has 14 amino acids. Trimming left V 5 bases short and J 2 bases short, with 12 bases between. Germline loops: CDR1 MNHEY, CDR2 SMNVEV (reference sequence). For the CDR3, the DNA is TGTGCCAGCAGTCCAAACAGAGTACAAGAGACCCAGTACTTC. Translation: CASSPNRVQETQYF.

J is TRBJ2-3 and V is TRBV10-3; D possibly corresponds to TRBD2 (6 bases). The V gene's germline CDR1 is ENHRY and CDR2 SYGVKD. V was shortened by 10 bases and J by 6 bases, with 11 bases between the two germline ends. The CDR3 covers 11 residues. The CDR3 nucleotides read TGTGCCACCGAGGGAGGCGATACGCAGTATTTT. This codes for CATEGGDTQYF.

A few counts support this clonotype. The chain is built from TRBV6-6 and TRBJ2-1, with D unclear. There are 16 residues in the CDR3. Germline V CDR1 and CDR2: MNHNY, SVGAGI (reference sequence). The V end lost 0 bases, the J end lost 5 bases, and 14 bases lay between the germline ends. CDR3 DNA: TGTGCCAGCAGTTACTCGCGCGGCCAGCCCAACAATGAGCAGTTCTTC. This translates into CASSYSRGQPNNEQFF.

This clonotype has just a few counts. This chain connects TRBV12-3 or TRBV12-4 to TRBJ2-7; 11 nucleotides agree with TRBD2. This CDR3 spans 14 amino acids. V lost 6 bases, J lost 4 bases, and 5 bases stayed unmatched. The CDR3 protein is CASRLAGEVYEQYF. The CDR3 DNA sequence: TGTGCCAGCAGACTAGCGGGGGAGGTTTACGAGCAGTACTTC.

This clonotype was seen only a few times. The genes are TRBV11-1 and TRBJ2-2; maybe TRBD2 (5 bases). Per germline, CDR1 SGHAT and CDR2 FQDESV (reference sequence). This CDR3 has 13 residues. Trimming pared 4 bases from V and 3 bases from J, leaving 6 bases between. CDR3 amino acids: CASSWTDTGELFF. CDR3 nucleotides: TGTGCCAGCAGCTGGACTGACACCGGGGAGCTGTTTTTT.

The gene calls are TRBV6-2 or TRBV6-3 and TRBJ2-3; a weak D match, TRBD2 (5 bases). This CDR3 region has 15 residues. With 2 bases removed from V and 6 bases from J, the gap between germline ends came to 15 bases. Per the germline V gene, CDR1 is MNHEY and CDR2 is SVGEGT. The CDR3 loop is CASSYGETDLDTQYF. CDR3 nucleotide sequence: TGTGCCAGCAGTTACGGCGAGACGGACTTGGATACGCAGTATTTT.

V and J are TRBV28 and TRBJ2-7, with TRBD2 as a possible D gene (5 bases). The V gene's germline CDR1 is MDHEN and CDR2 SYDVKM. The CDR3 has 14 residues. Trimming shortened V by 5 bases and J by 2 bases, and 13 bases separated the two germline ends. This chain's CDR3 is CASSPGLVAYEQYF. In DNA, the CDR3 is TGTGCCAGCAGTCCTGGACTGGTTGCCTACGAGCAGTACTTC.

V is TRBV18 and J is TRBJ2-7; TRBD1 agrees at 7 bases. The ends lost 6 bases at V and 2 bases at J; junction bases unmatched: 10. In germline, CDR1 is KGHSH, CDR2 LQKENI. CDR3 length equals 15 residues. In DNA, the CDR3 is TGTGCCAGCTCGCAACTTCCGGGACAGACCTACGAGCAGTACTTC. Residues: CASSQLPGQTYEQYF.

The count of this clonotype is one. J is TRBJ2-4 and V is TRBV6-4; the D gene could be TRBD1 or TRBD2 (5 bases each). Germline CDR1 and CDR2: MRHNA and SNTAGT. V was clipped by 0 bases and J by 8 bases, with 11 bases between them. The CDR3 sequence is 14 residues long. CDR3 DNA sequence: TGTGCCAGCAGTGACTCGAAGGGGAGTGACATTCAGTACTTC. Translated: CASSDSKGSDIQYF.

This chain uses TRBV7-8 with TRBJ1-5; no definite D call. Deletions cut 3 bases from V and 10 bases from J, with 10 bases between. CDR1 and CDR2 from the germline V gene are SGHVS and FQNEAQ. The CDR3 is made up of 12 amino acids. CDR3 DNA sequence: TGTGCCAGCAGCTTGGAGGCAGGACCCCAGCATTTT. This translates into CASSLEAGPQHF.

This clonotype was seen at least ten times. J is TRBJ1-2 and V is TRBV19, with TRBD1 as a possible D gene (5 bases). V lost 4 bases, J lost 6 bases, and 15 bases lay in between. Germline CDR1 reads LNHDA; CDR2 reads SQIVND (reference sequence). The length of the CDR3 is 14 residues. CDR3 in amino acids: CASSTRQNVNGYTF. The CDR3 coding sequence is TGTGCCAGTAGTACGCGACAGAACGTCAATGGCTACACCTTC.

The chain joins TRBV12-3 or TRBV12-4 to TRBJ1-2, with D hard to call. The CDR3 spans 13 residues. The ends were cut back, 1 base at V and 7 bases at J, with 10 bases in the middle. This chain's CDR3 is CASSLGQRVGYTF. CDR3 bases: TGTGCCAGCAGTTTAGGGCAGCGGGTTGGCTACACCTTC.

CDR3 DNA sequence: TGTGCCAGCCCCAAATCTTACGAGCAGTACTTC. Its protein product is CASPKSYEQYF. This chain joins TRBV11-2 and TRBJ2-7; D unclear. The CDR3 length is 11 residues. Trimming removed 8 bases from V and 4 bases from J, with 9 bases in between. The germline gives CDR1 SGHAT, CDR2 FQNNGV. Full variable domain (missing parts from reference TRBV11-2 and TRBJ2-7): EAGVAQSPRYKIIEKRQSVAFWCNPISGHATLYWYQQILGQGPKLLIQFQNNGVVDDSQLPKDRFSAERLKGVDSTLKIQPAKLEDSAVYLCASPKSYEQYFGPGTRLTVT.

The chain has TRBV20-1 and TRBJ2-1; possibly TRBD1 for D (6 bases). This CDR3 has 14 amino acids. V lost 6 bases and J 6 bases, leaving 18 bases between the germline ends. Germline CDR1 is DFQATT and CDR2 is SNEGSKA (reference sequence). The CDR3 protein is CSALNRVGFNEQFF. In DNA, the CDR3 is TGCAGTGCCTTAAACAGGGTTGGCTTCAATGAGCAGTTCTTC.

The rearrangement joins TRBV10-3 to TRBJ2-7; tentatively, D is TRBD2 (5 bases). The length of the CDR3 is 12 residues. The V end was cut by 6 bases, the J end by 6 bases, with 12 bases between. The germline V gene encodes CDR1 ENHRY and CDR2 SYGVKD. The CDR3 coding sequence is TGTGCCATCAGACCCGGGAAAGGCGAGCAGTACTTC. This sequence encodes CAIRPGKGEQYF.

This sequence joins TRBV20-1 and TRBJ2-7, with 7 bases identical to TRBD1. Germline V gene sequence: CDR1 DFQATT, CDR2 SNEGSKA (reference sequence). Trimming took 3 bases from V and 3 from J; bases not matched to a gene: 8. This CDR3 has 14 residues. CDR3 DNA: TGCAGTGCTAGTCCCGGGACAGCAGGCTACGAGCAGTACTTC. This encodes CSASPGTAGYEQYF.

The V call is TRBV6-5, the J call TRBJ2-5; the match to TRBD1 covers 8 bases. V trimming: 6 bases; J trimming: 3 bases; junction bases outside the gene matches: 3. Germline CDR1 reads MNHEY; CDR2 reads SVGAGI. This CDR3 contains 13 residues. CDR3 residues: CASSPGQEETQYF. CDR3 in DNA: TGTGCCAGCAGCCCGGGACAGGAAGAGACCCAGTACTTC.